The clone carrying this TCR beta chain was seen a few times. Its antigen is currently unknown. This entry belongs to a study of cytomegalovirus exposure and HLA in healthy donors. General study results and limits: Productive rates of about 87% or about 30% were seen for most TCR beta V segments in an earlier analysis.

PCR involved 60 Vbeta and 13 Jbeta primers. Data came from immunoSEQ multiplex PCR; TCRdb stores just in-frame clones and leaves some out. The table includes about 210,000 clones, around four fifths detected once. The sample consisted of PBMCs. This sequence was found in a boy between 5 and 17 years old in good health and CMV-seronegative.

Here the CDR3 DNA reads TGCGCCAGCAGCCAAGTCGGTGCCAGGGAGCTGTTTTTT. Its protein product is CASSQVGARELFF. V is TRBV4-1 and J is TRBJ2-2; no reliable D call. Trimming removed 1 base from V and 9 bases from J, with 9 bases in between. The CDR3 is made up of 13 amino acids. Germline V CDR1 and CDR2: MGHRA, YSYEKL.